This passage covers 24 T cell receptor beta chains from one sample sequenced in a study of CD8 T cells in ankylosing spondylitis. Overall study findings and caveats: Apparently characteristic of ankylosing spondylitis blood was a TCR beta motif (roughly eight highly homologous variants).

TCRdb reprocessed the 5' RACE reads via MiXCR and lists one record per CDR3 protein. The data contain over 600,000 distinct CDR3 sequences, about 20% of them singletons. Antigen specificity for these receptors is unknown. Sequencing input: blood, either unsorted or a sorted T cell fraction (not recorded which). All receptors come from a male donor with ankylosing spondylitis.

This clonotype has just a few counts. V and J are TRBV9 and TRBJ2-7, with D possibly being TRBD2 (5 bases). Germline assignment: CDR1 SGDLS and CDR2 YYNGEE. The length of the CDR3 is 18 residues. V was shortened by 0 bases and J by 0 bases, with 19 bases between the two germline ends. The CDR3 bases are TGTGCCAGCAGCGTAGCGGGGTCGGGCAGGCCGGGCTCCTACGAGCAGTACTTC. Encoded protein: CASSVAGSGRPGSYEQYF. Combining the CDR3 with reference TRBV9 and TRBJ2-7 gives the whole variable domain DSGVTQTPKHLITATGQRVTLRCSPRSGDLSVYWYQQSLDQGLQFLIQYYNGEERAKGNILERFSAQQFPDLHSELNLSSLELGDSALYFCASSVAGSGRPGSYEQYFGPGTRLTVT.

This chain joins TRBV7-2 and TRBJ1-2, with 10 bases matching TRBD1. CDR3 size: 14 residues. V lost 2 bases, J lost 6 bases, and 3 bases stayed unmatched. The germline gives CDR1 SGHTA, CDR2 FQGNSA. CDR3 in DNA: TGTGCCAGCAGCTTATTGGGGACAGGGGATGGCTACACCTTC. Translation gives CASSLLGTGDGYTF.

There are a few counts of this clonotype. The chain employs TRBV20-1 and TRBJ2-3; unclear D gene. This CDR3 is 11 amino acids long. The V end was cut by 7 bases, the J end by 4 bases, with 9 bases between. In germline, CDR1 is DFQATT, CDR2 SNEGSKA (reference sequence). The CDR3 sequence: CSGKGPDTQYF. The CDR3 DNA is TGCAGTGGGAAAGGCCCAGATACGCAGTATTTT.

This clonotype was found once. V and J are TRBV3-1 and TRBJ2-1, with 7 bases identical to TRBD2. The CDR3 loop spans 12 amino acids. J lost 10 bases, V lost 1 base, and 1 base had no gene match. Germline lookup yields CDR1 LGHDT and CDR2 YNNKEL (reference sequence). CDR3 nucleotides: TGTGCCAGCAGCCAAGCCGGGAGGGAGCAGTTCTTC. Translated: CASSQAGREQFF.

There are many counts of this clonotype. The chain is built from TRBV4-2 and TRBJ2-5; no definite D call. CDR3 length equals 12 residues. Germline loops: CDR1 LGHNA, CDR2 YNFKEQ. Trimming removed 0 bases from V and 5 bases from J, with 4 bases in between. Written as DNA, the CDR3 is TGTGCCAGCAGCCAAGAGACGGAGACCCAGTACTTC. Translation: CASSQETETQYF.

This clonotype appeared a few times. The chain joins TRBV25-1 to TRBJ1-1; D unresolved. The CDR3 consists of 13 residues. Trimming shortened V by 0 bases and J by 4 bases, and 6 bases separated the two germline ends. The germline V gene has CDR1 MGHDK and CDR2 SYGVNS. The CDR3 DNA reads TGTGCCAGCAGTGAATATTTCGGCACTGAAGCTTTCTTT. Encoded protein: CASSEYFGTEAFF.

As for this clonotype: Since the CDR3 does not end with the conserved phenylalanine or tryptophan, this likely comes from a read error. This sequence joins TRBV12-3 or TRBV12-4 and TRBJ2-3; D remains ambiguous. V was trimmed by 1 base and J by 2 bases, leaving 10 bases between them. The length of the CDR3 is 15 residues. DNA of the CDR3: TGTGCCAGCAGTTTAGAATACAGCGCCACAGATACGCAGTATTCT. Protein: CASSLEYSATDTQYS.

The gene calls are TRBV20-1 and TRBJ2-3; perhaps TRBD2 as D (6 bases). The V gene's germline CDR1 is DFQATT and CDR2 SNEGSKA (reference sequence). CDR3 size: 11 residues. V dropped 3 bases and J dropped 6 bases, with 7 bases sitting between them. CDR3 nucleotide sequence: TGCAGTGCTAGTGGAGGGGATACGCAGTATTTT. Encoded protein: CSASGGDTQYF.

The rearrangement uses TRBV27 and TRBJ2-2; D call uncertain. The germline V gene encodes CDR1 MNHEY and CDR2 SMNVEV (reference sequence). The CDR3 spans 14 residues. The germline V and J ends were trimmed by 5 bases and 6 bases, with 13 bases remaining between them. Here the CDR3 DNA reads TGTGCCAGCAGTCCACTCCCCCTTGCCGGGGAGCTGTTTTTT. This sequence encodes CASSPLPLAGELFF.

This clonotype was detected once. The V and J genes are TRBV9 and TRBJ1-2; the D is unclear. The CDR3 has 15 residues. Trimming shortened V by 0 bases and J by 2 bases, and 11 bases separated the two germline ends. The V gene's germline CDR1 is SGDLS and CDR2 YYNGEE. DNA of the CDR3: TGTGCCAGCAGCGTAGAACAGACGACGAACTATGGCTACACCTTC. Its translation: CASSVEQTTNYGYTF.

In its sample, this clonotype was seen many times. The chain uses TRBV20-1 and TRBJ2-2, with D uncertain. Trimming removed 6 bases from V and 4 bases from J, with 9 bases in between. In germline, CDR1 is DFQATT, CDR2 SNEGSKA (reference sequence). This CDR3 is 12 amino acids long. Here the CDR3 reads CSASGFTGELFF. The CDR3 nucleotides read TGCAGTGCATCCGGGTTCACCGGGGAGCTGTTTTTT.

This clonotype was observed a handful of times. The genes are TRBV4-2 and TRBJ2-3; D may match TRBD1 or TRBD2 (5 bases each). Trimming cost V 1 base and J 3 bases, with 14 bases left between them. CDR3 size: 16 residues. Germline V gene lookup returns CDR1 LGHNA and CDR2 YNFKEQ. The CDR3 loop reads CASSQGYGTTTDTQYF. The CDR3 DNA is TGTGCCAGCAGCCAAGGGTATGGGACGACAACAGATACGCAGTATTTT.

V gene TRBV4-1 combines with J gene TRBJ2-7; D might be TRBD2 (6 bases). V gave up 0 bases and J gave up 0 bases, with 12 bases separating them. The CDR3 covers 16 residues. Germline V gene lookup returns CDR1 MGHRA and CDR2 YSYEKL. The CDR3 reads CASSQDYGGSSYEQYF. The CDR3 coding sequence is TGCGCCAGCAGCCAAGATTACGGGGGAAGCTCCTACGAGCAGTACTTC.

The chain recombines TRBV12-3 or TRBV12-4 with TRBJ1-2, with 8 bases aligning to TRBD1. The ends lost 6 bases at V and 5 bases at J; junction bases unmatched: 11. The CDR3 extends over 15 amino acids. The CDR3 coding sequence is TGTGCCAGCAGCCTATCGGACAGGGCCTTATATGGCTACACCTTC. Its protein is CASSLSDRALYGYTF.

The chain links TRBV4-1 to TRBJ2-3, with 7 bases matching TRBD1. The CDR3 runs 17 residues. CDR1 is MGHRA and CDR2 is YSYEKL in the germline V gene. The ends lost 0 bases at V and 6 bases at J; junction bases unmatched: 12. The CDR3 DNA reads as TGCGCCAGCAGCCAAGAGGAAACAGGGGCCTGGGTGGATACGCAGTATTTT. Its translation: CASSQEETGAWVDTQYF.

The J gene is TRBJ2-3, the V gene TRBV7-2; D not certain. The germline CDR1 and CDR2 sequences are SGHTA and FQGNSA. The CDR3 extends over 14 amino acids. The ends were cut back, 6 bases at V and 4 bases at J, with 14 bases in the middle. CDR3 sequence reads: CASSLFTSADTQYF. CDR3 in DNA: TGTGCCAGCAGTCTCTTCACGTCTGCAGATACGCAGTATTTT.

This clonotype was found many times. The CDR3 region has the DNA TGTGCCAGCAGTTTAGGTAGGGGCACTGAAGCTTTCTTT. Encoded protein: CASSLGRGTEAFF. The gene calls are TRBV12-3 or TRBV12-4 and TRBJ1-1, with D maybe TRBD1 (5 bases). The CDR3 runs 13 residues. V was clipped by 1 base and J by 4 bases, with 7 bases between them.

This sequence joins TRBV28 and TRBJ2-7; no firm D call. The ends were cut back, 6 bases at V and 1 base at J, with 10 bases in the middle. The CDR3 contains 13 residues. CDR1 and CDR2 (germline): MDHEN, SYDVKM. The CDR3 region is CASSDPGSYEQYF. As DNA, the CDR3 is TGTGCCAGCAGCGACCCCGGATCCTACGAGCAGTACTTC.

The gene calls are TRBV28 and TRBJ2-3, with TRBD2 matching 7 bases. CDR1 and CDR2 (germline): MDHEN, SYDVKM. This CDR3 is 15 amino acids long. With V trimmed by 5 bases and J by 0 bases, 5 bases remained unmatched. The CDR3: CASSRAGASTDTQYF. The CDR3 nucleotides are TGTGCCAGCAGTCGGGCGGGAGCAAGCACAGATACGCAGTATTTT.

The V and J genes are TRBV5-1 and TRBJ2-7; possible D gene TRBD2, 6 bases. Germline-derived CDR1 and CDR2 are SGHRS and YFSETQ. Trimming pared 7 bases from V and 3 bases from J, leaving 17 bases between. The CDR3 extends over 14 amino acids. The CDR3 loop reads CASAFGGSIYEQYF. The CDR3, as DNA: TGCGCCAGCGCCTTCGGGGGTTCGATCTACGAGCAGTACTTC.

The rearrangement joins TRBV29-1 to TRBJ2-7; the match to TRBD1 covers 7 bases. Germline loops: CDR1 SQVTM, CDR2 ANQGSEA. The CDR3 contains 13 residues. V lost 7 bases and J lost 3; bases outside the gene matches: 9. The CDR3: CSAPGQQGYEQYF. DNA for the CDR3: TGCAGCGCCCCGGGACAGCAGGGCTACGAGCAGTACTTC.

The J gene is TRBJ2-5, the V gene TRBV12-3 or TRBV12-4, with 14 bases fitting TRBD2. Trimming removed 8 bases from V and 4 bases from J; junction bases left unmatched: 0. The CDR3 totals 13 residues. This CDR3 is CASGTSGGETQYF. CDR3 bases: TGTGCCAGCGGGACTAGCGGGGGAGAGACCCAGTACTTC.

The chain employs TRBV29-1 and TRBJ1-5; D is possibly TRBD1 (5 bases). V was clipped by 2 bases and J by 2 bases, with 10 bases between them. The CDR3 length is 14 residues. Per germline, CDR1 SQVTM and CDR2 ANQGSEA. Written as DNA, the CDR3 is TGCAGCGTTGAATGGGGGGACGGCAATCAGCCCCAGCATTTT. This gives the protein CSVEWGDGNQPQHF.

This clonotype was seen a handful of times. The J gene is TRBJ2-6, the V gene TRBV6-5; weak D call: TRBD1 (5 bases). The CDR3 extends over 15 amino acids. CDR1 is MNHEY, CDR2 SVGAGI, per germline. The V and J ends lost 5 bases and 0 bases respectively, with 8 bases between them. The CDR3 DNA reads as TGTGCCAGCAGTCACAGGCTCTCTGGGGCCAACGTCCTGACTTTC. The encoded protein is CASSHRLSGANVLTF.